This section outlines one TCR beta chain sequence together with its context. The sample belongs to a study of blood T cell repertoires in COVID-19. Study at large: Samples representing acute and convalescent COVID-19 were sourced from the United States, Italy and Spain.

Clones were read by immunoSEQ multiplex PCR, and TCRdb kept only the in-frame ones, dropping some. Of 310,000 or so clones in the sample, roughly 90% were seen once. The sequence was collected from a woman between 40 and 55 years old who had recovered from COVID-19. The sample was PBMCs or T cells enriched from blood (not recorded which).

This CDR3 reads CASSSEGGVGNTEAFF. CDR3 in DNA: TGTGCCAGCAGTTCGGAGGGGGGGGTAGGAAACACTGAAGCTTTCTTT. The chain recombines TRBV27 with TRBJ1-1, with D perhaps matching TRBD1 (6 bases). The V end was cut by 4 bases, the J end by 2 bases, with 17 bases between. CDR1 and CDR2 from the germline V gene are MNHEY and SMNVEV (reference sequence). The CDR3 totals 16 residues.